This T cell receptor beta chain is from a study of HIV-infected patients and healthy controls. Study context: Viral load fell to undetectable in 11 of 16 patients by the second blood draw. Study results and caveats: MAIT alpha-chain CDR3s were frequent in healthy controls, depleted in HIV+. Comparisons were complicated because patients and controls had unequal numbers of distinct sequences.

500 ng RNA was reverse transcribed with alpha and beta constant-region primers. Alpha and beta chain libraries were made separately by chain-specific third strand synthesis with multiplexing indices. TCRdb re-analysed the 5' RACE reads in MiXCR, keeping a single row per CDR3 protein. The data hold about 14,000 distinct CDR3 sequences, with around 10% observed a single time. This clonotype has only a few counts. Antigen specificity is unknown. Follow-up blood was drawn about 14 weeks, roughly three months, after antiretroviral therapy began. All unsorted peripheral T cells were captured because whole blood was used without fractionation. The source of this sequence is an adult with HIV infection. The donor label of this sample is uncertain. The material sequenced was blood, taken during antiretroviral therapy.

The CDR3: CASSRLGGGAGSQETQYF. The CDR3 nucleotides are TGTGCCAGCAGCCGACTGGGGGGGGGGGCTGGTTCCCAAGAGACCCAGTACTTC. This chain connects TRBV7-7 to TRBJ2-5, with a tentative D call TRBD2 (7 bases). Germline V CDR1 and CDR2: SSHAT, FNYEAQ (reference sequence). V was clipped by 5 bases and J by 1 base, with 23 bases between them. The CDR3 covers 18 residues.